The 6 T cell receptor beta chains in this list originate from one sample, sequenced in a study of blood T cells in healthy people across ages. Next came a second PCR, run for roughly 6 to 11 cycles, which used a sample-barcoded 5' primer along with a J-beta primer mix. MiXCR was run by TCRdb on the 5' RACE reads, yielding one entry per CDR3 protein. The sample records 700,000 to 950,000 distinct CDR3 sequences, roughly 45% being singletons. The sequencing sample was made of blood. These receptors all come from a woman in her fifties or sixties in good health.

This clonotype has a count of ten or more. The chain recombines TRBV29-1 with TRBJ2-7; 8 bases map to TRBD1. V shed 2 bases, J shed 1 base, and the junction held 1 base outside the gene matches. CDR1 is SQVTM and CDR2 is ANQGSEA in the germline V gene. CDR3 size: 13 residues. This CDR3 is CSVETGGSYEQYF. The CDR3 DNA reads TGCAGCGTTGAAACAGGGGGTTCCTACGAGCAGTACTTC.

As to this clonotype: The junction departs from germline at one end; a sequencing error may be responsible. The CDR3 is CARRTSGANVLTF. In DNA form, the CDR3 reads TGTGCCCGGAGGACCTCTGGGGCCAACGTCCTGACTTTC. This chain uses TRBV30 with TRBJ2-6, with D possibly matching TRBD2 (5 bases). The germline V gene has CDR1 GTSNPN and CDR2 SVGIG (reference sequence). This CDR3 is 13 amino acids long.

This chain links TRBV25-1 with TRBJ1-1, with 7 bases matching TRBD1. This CDR3 is 16 amino acids long. Per the germline V gene, CDR1 is MGHDK and CDR2 is SYGVNS. J was trimmed by 1 base and V by 4 bases; bases with no gene match: 9. In DNA form, the CDR3 reads TGTGCCAGCAGTGCCCCGCAAGGACAGGCGAACACTGAAGCTTTCTTT. Its translation is CASSAPQGQANTEAFF.

This rearrangement joins TRBV27 to TRBJ1-2; 8 positions match TRBD1. The germline CDR1 and CDR2 sequences are MNHEY and SMNVEV (reference sequence). Trimming at V came to 0 bases and at J to 7 bases, leaving 4 bases not matched to a gene. The CDR3 is made up of 14 amino acids. The CDR3 protein is CASSLSPGGSGYTF. CDR3 bases: TGTGCCAGCAGTTTATCCCCAGGGGGCAGTGGCTACACCTTC.

This clonotype was seen a handful of times. The chain joins TRBV10-3 to TRBJ1-2, with TRBD1 matching over 10 bases. The CDR3 has 17 amino acids. Germline trimming cut 4 bases from V and 3 bases from J; bases unmatched to any gene: 11. In germline, CDR1 is ENHRY, CDR2 SYGVKD. CDR3 loop: CAISARRTGGIDYGYTF. CDR3 bases: TGTGCCATCAGTGCCCGAAGGACAGGGGGAATTGACTATGGCTACACCTTC.

This clonotype has more than one count but fewer than ten. The genes are TRBV11-2 and TRBJ2-3; 7 nucleotides agree with TRBD1. The CDR3 length is 20 residues. The V gene end was trimmed by 3 bases and the J gene end by 5 bases; junction bases not matched to a gene: 23. The germline gives CDR1 SGHAT, CDR2 FQNNGV. CDR3 in DNA: TGTGCCAGCAGCTTCGTGCGTACCGAAACTAAAGACAGGGTACAAGATACGCAGTATTTT. Translated, it gives CASSFVRTETKDRVQDTQYF.